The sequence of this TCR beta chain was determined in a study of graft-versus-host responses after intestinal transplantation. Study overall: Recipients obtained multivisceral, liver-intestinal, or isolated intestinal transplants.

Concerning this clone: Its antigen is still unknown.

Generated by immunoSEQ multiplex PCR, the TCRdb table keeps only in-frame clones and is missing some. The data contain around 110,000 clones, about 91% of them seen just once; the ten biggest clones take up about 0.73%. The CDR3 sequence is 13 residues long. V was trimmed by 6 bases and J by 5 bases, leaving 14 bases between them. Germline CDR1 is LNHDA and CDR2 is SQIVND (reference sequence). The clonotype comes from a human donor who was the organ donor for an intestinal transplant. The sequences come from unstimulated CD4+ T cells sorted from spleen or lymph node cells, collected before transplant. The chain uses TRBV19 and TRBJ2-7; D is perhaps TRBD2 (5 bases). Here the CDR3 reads CASSNRRTDEQYF. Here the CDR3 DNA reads TGTGCCAGTAGCAATAGGAGGACGGACGAGCAGTACTTC. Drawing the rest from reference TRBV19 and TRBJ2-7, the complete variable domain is DGGITQSPKYLFRKEGQNVTLSCEQNLNHDAMYWYRQDPGQGLRLIYYSQIVNDFQKGDIAEGYSVSREKKESFPLTVTSAQKNPTAFYLCASSNRRTDEQYFGPGTRLTVT.